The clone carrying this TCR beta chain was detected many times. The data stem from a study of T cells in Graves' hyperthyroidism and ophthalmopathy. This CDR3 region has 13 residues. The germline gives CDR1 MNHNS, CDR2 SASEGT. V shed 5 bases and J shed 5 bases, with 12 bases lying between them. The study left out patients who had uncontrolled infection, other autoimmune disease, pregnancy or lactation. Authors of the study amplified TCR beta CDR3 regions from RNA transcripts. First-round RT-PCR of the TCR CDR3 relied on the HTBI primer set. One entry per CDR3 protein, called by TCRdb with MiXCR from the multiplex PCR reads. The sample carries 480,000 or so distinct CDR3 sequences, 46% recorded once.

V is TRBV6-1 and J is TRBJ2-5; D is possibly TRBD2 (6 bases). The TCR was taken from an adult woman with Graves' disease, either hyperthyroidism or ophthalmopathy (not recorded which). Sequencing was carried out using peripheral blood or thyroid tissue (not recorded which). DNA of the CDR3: TGTGCCAGCAGTAGACTAGTGAGGGAGACCCAGTACTTC. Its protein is CASSRLVRETQYF.